This TCR beta chain is from a study of shared clonotypes between healthy human individuals. Study observations and caveats: Four donors had roughly 5.2% of their naive CD4 clonotypes in common. A limitation of the genetic and exposure-history diversity represented arose from few donors.

A remark on this clone: Antigen specificity is unknown.

The protocol was immunoSEQ multiplex PCR, while the TCRdb copy is restricted to in-frame clones and leaves out a portion. The table includes roughly 720,000 clones, 80% to 95% detected once. Per germline, CDR1 MNHEY and CDR2 SMNVEV (reference sequence). The CDR3 spans 16 residues. Trimming pared 6 bases from V and 4 bases from J, leaving 21 bases between. The J gene is TRBJ2-5, the V gene TRBV27, with D maybe TRBD1 (6 bases). This clonotype originated in a man between 18 and 29 years old in good health. Some clones in this sample may be carry-over from other donors' samples. Sequencing was performed on memory CD8+ T cells from PBMCs. The subset here: CD45RO+ cells pooled with CCR7-negative TemRA cells. The CDR3 spells CASRSSPGVGRETQYF. CDR3 bases: TGTGCCAGCAGATCGAGCCCAGGGGTAGGGCGAGAGACCCAGTACTTC.